The clone carrying this T cell receptor beta chain was picked up many times. The data were obtained in a study of molecular identifiers for immune sequencing clone quantification. TCRdb reanalysed the PCR reads using MiXCR and keeps one entry per CDR3 protein. The data show over 550,000 distinct CDR3 sequences, with roughly 27% seen just once and about 0.78% held by the top ten. The V end lost 0 bases, the J end lost 10 bases, and 9 bases lay between the germline ends. Germline V gene lookup returns CDR1 GTSNPN and CDR2 SVGIG (reference sequence). CDR3 length equals 11 residues. Naive CD8 T cells, phenotype CD8+CD4-CCR7+CD45RA+, were sorted.

This sequence joins TRBV30 and TRBJ1-1; D uncertain. This receptor was identified in a human donor in good health. Some libraries in this study had Jurkat cell RNA spiked in. Sequenced input: naive CD8+ T cells from blood, with Jurkat cell RNA spiked in. The subset: FACS-sorted CD8+CD4-CCR7+CD45RA+ naive T cells. The CDR3 nucleotides are TGTGCCTGGAGTGTATTATTGCGAGCTTTCTTT. It codes for CAWSVLLRAFF. Together with reference TRBV30 and TRBJ1-1, the CDR3 gives the full variable domain: SQTIHQWPATLVQPVGSPLSLECTVEGTSNPNLYWYRQAAGRGLQLLFYSVGIGQISSEVPQNLSASRPQDRQFILSSKKLLLSDSGFYLCAWSVLLRAFFGQGTRLTVV.